The 23 T cell receptor beta chains given below trace back to one sample, sequenced in a study of blood T cell repertoires in COVID-19. Clones were read by immunoSEQ multiplex PCR, and TCRdb kept only the in-frame ones, dropping some. This sample carries about 150,000 clones, approximately 78% of them seen once, and the ten largest clones take roughly 15%. Specimen: peripheral blood. Receptors originate from a human donor with acute or convalescent COVID-19. The donor label of this sample is uncertain.

This chain connects TRBV11-2 to TRBJ2-2; D is uncertain. Germline V gene sequence: CDR1 SGHAT, CDR2 FQNNGV. V lost 0 bases and J 4 bases, leaving 9 bases between the germline ends. CDR3 length: 15 amino acids. DNA of the CDR3: TGTGCCAGCAGCTTAGAAATTTCCGGCACCGGGGAGCTGTTTTTT. Encoded protein: CASSLEISGTGELFF.

The chain employs TRBV10-3 and TRBJ2-2; weak D call: TRBD1 (5 bases). This CDR3 spans 16 amino acids. The V gene's germline CDR1 is ENHRY and CDR2 SYGVKD. The germline V and J ends were trimmed by 2 bases and 5 bases, with 15 bases remaining between them. The DNA of the CDR3 is TGTGCCATCAGTGAGAACATCCAGGGCGGTACCGGGGAGCTGTTTTTT. It codes for CAISENIQGGTGELFF.

The genes are TRBV6-5 and TRBJ1-4, with 7 positions matching TRBD1. CDR1 and CDR2 from the germline V gene are MNHEY and SVGAGI. CDR3 length equals 15 residues. V trimming: 7 bases; J trimming: 7 bases; junction bases outside the gene matches: 12. CDR3 sequence reads: CASKENRGHLEKLFF. The DNA for the CDR3 is TGTGCCAGCAAAGAAAACAGGGGACACCTTGAAAAACTGTTTTTT.

The rearrangement links TRBV25-1 to TRBJ1-4, with 10 nucleotides matching TRBD1. The germline gives CDR1 MGHDK, CDR2 SYGVNS. The CDR3 has 15 amino acids. The V segment lost 4 bases and the J segment 7 bases; nucleotides outside the gene matches: 6. The CDR3 DNA reads as TGTGCCAGCAGTGCCCGACAGGGGGCGGCTGAAAAACTGTTTTTT. Amino acid sequence: CASSARQGAAEKLFF.

The chain employs TRBV5-6 and TRBJ1-3, with 10 bases matching TRBD1. Per germline, CDR1 SGHDT and CDR2 YYEEEE. The length of the CDR3 is 15 residues. J lost 4 bases, V lost 3 bases, and 4 bases had no gene match. The CDR3 nucleotides read TGTGCCAGCAGCTGGGGACAGGGGATAGGAAACACCATATATTTT. This codes for CASSWGQGIGNTIYF.

This clone was seen once. J is TRBJ1-1 and V is TRBV7-2; 9 nucleotides align to TRBD1. The CDR3 length is 15 residues. Germline CDR1 and CDR2: SGHTA and FQGNSA. Germline trimming cut 2 bases from V and 4 bases from J; bases unmatched to any gene: 5. The DNA for the CDR3 is TGTGCCAGCAGCTTAACGGGACAGGGTTTCACTGAAGCTTTCTTT. This sequence encodes CASSLTGQGFTEAFF.

The CDR3 here is CASSTQVAAGTDTQYF. The CDR3 nucleotides are TGTGCCAGTAGTACCCAAGTGGCGGCAGGGACAGATACGCAGTATTTT. The rearrangement uses TRBV19 and TRBJ2-3; TRBD1 is a possible D gene (5 bases). Germline CDR1 reads LNHDA; CDR2 reads SQIVND (reference sequence). The V end lost 4 bases, the J end lost 3 bases, and 17 bases lay between the germline ends. This CDR3 has 16 residues. The whole variable domain, filled in from reference TRBV19 and TRBJ2-3, reads DGGITQSPKYLFRKEGQNVTLSCEQNLNHDAMYWYRQDPGQGLRLIYYSQIVNDFQKGDIAEGYSVSREKKESFPLTVTSAQKNPTAFYLCASSTQVAAGTDTQYFGPGTRLTVL.

This rearrangement joins TRBV14 to TRBJ1-3; maybe TRBD1 (5 bases). Germline lookup yields CDR1 SGHDN and CDR2 FVKESK. The CDR3 consists of 14 residues. The V and J ends lost 2 bases and 6 bases respectively, with 11 bases between them. The DNA for the CDR3 is TGTGCCAGCAGCCAACGGCAGGGCGCAAACACCATATATTTT. It yields the protein CASSQRQGANTIYF.

A few counts support this clone. The chain links TRBV5-1 to TRBJ1-2; 9 positions match TRBD1. Germline loops: CDR1 SGHRS, CDR2 YFSETQ. CDR3 length: 17 residues. V shed 2 bases and J 2 bases; nucleotides not matched to a gene: 10. CDR3 sequence reads: CASSFSWDRAENYGYTF. The CDR3 nucleotides are TGCGCCAGCAGCTTCTCCTGGGACAGGGCGGAGAACTATGGCTACACCTTC.

The V and J genes are TRBV7-2 and TRBJ2-5; D perhaps matches TRBD1 (5 bases). Trimming stripped 5 bases from V and 7 bases from J, with 17 bases between. The CDR3 has 14 amino acids. Germline loops: CDR1 SGHTA, CDR2 FQGNSA. In DNA, the CDR3 is TGTGCCAGCAGCCCGGACAAAGCGACGGGGACCCAGTACTTC. Translated, it gives CASSPDKATGTQYF.

In its sample, this clone was seen once. V usage is TRBV18 and J usage is TRBJ2-7; no definite D call. Germline V gene sequence: CDR1 KGHSH, CDR2 LQKENI. V dropped 3 bases and J dropped 6 bases, with 9 bases sitting between them. The CDR3 runs 12 residues. Here the CDR3 reads CASSPRSGEQYF. The CDR3 region has the DNA TGTGCCAGCTCACCGAGGTCTGGCGAGCAGTACTTC.

V usage is TRBV11-2 and J usage is TRBJ1-2, with D unclear. The germline CDR1 and CDR2 sequences are SGHAT and FQNNGV. V was clipped by 3 bases and J by 0 bases, with 5 bases between them. The CDR3 is 13 residues long. CDR3 residues: CASSFNTNYGYTF. DNA of the CDR3: TGTGCCAGCAGCTTCAACACTAACTATGGCTACACCTTC. The whole variable domain, filled in from reference TRBV11-2 and TRBJ1-2, reads EAGVAQSPRYKIIEKRQSVAFWCNPISGHATLYWYQQILGQGPKLLIQFQNNGVVDDSQLPKDRFSAERLKGVDSTLKIQPAKLEDSAVYLCASSFNTNYGYTFGSGTRLTVV.

This chain uses TRBV10-3 with TRBJ1-3; TRBD1 matches 8 bases. V lost 2 bases to trimming and J lost 6 bases; unmatched junction nucleotides: 9. Germline V gene lookup returns CDR1 ENHRY and CDR2 SYGVKD. The CDR3 has 16 residues. CDR3 in amino acids: CAISEGGTGLINTIYF. Here the CDR3 DNA reads TGTGCCATCAGTGAGGGCGGGACAGGACTAATAAACACCATATATTTT.

This clone appeared a few times. The chain combines TRBV14 with TRBJ2-5, with TRBD2 matching over 10 bases. CDR1 is SGHDN and CDR2 is FVKESK in the germline V gene. The CDR3 consists of 16 residues. V lost 10 bases and J lost 4; bases outside the gene matches: 15. The CDR3 DNA follows: TGTGCCACCTCACCCCGAAGCGGGGGGGCGGGAGAGACCCAGTACTTC. This encodes CATSPRSGGAGETQYF. The full variable domain, with the rest looked up from reference TRBV14 and TRBJ2-5, is EAGVTQFPSHSVIEKGQTVTLRCDPISGHDNLYWYRRVMGKEIKFLLHFVKESKQDESGMPNNRFLAERTGGTYSTLKVQPAELEDSGVYFCATSPRSGGAGETQYFGPGTRLLVL.

The chain carries TRBV7-9 and TRBJ1-1, with TRBD1 as a possible D gene (6 bases). V lost 5 bases and J 1 base, leaving 8 bases between the germline ends. Germline V lookup: CDR1 SEHNR, CDR2 FQNEAQ (reference sequence). The CDR3 consists of 13 residues. CDR3 region: CASSIRGNTEAFF. The CDR3 DNA is TGTGCCAGCAGCATCAGGGGGAACACTGAAGCTTTCTTT.

The V call is TRBV5-4, the J call TRBJ1-2; TRBD1 aligns across 8 bases. Germline assignment: CDR1 SGHNT and CDR2 YYREEE (reference sequence). This CDR3 contains 15 residues. Losses at the gene ends were 0 bases for V and 4 bases for J; bases not matched to a gene: 5. The CDR3 bases are TGTGCCAGCAGCTTGGGCAGGGGGCTTAGCTATGGCTACACCTTC. Translation gives CASSLGRGLSYGYTF.

This clone turned up a few times. V and J are TRBV6-5 and TRBJ1-6; 10 bases are a match to TRBD1. This CDR3 contains 15 residues. The V gene end was trimmed by 4 bases and the J gene end by 7 bases; junction bases not matched to a gene: 4. Germline assignment: CDR1 MNHEY and CDR2 SVGAGI. As DNA, the CDR3 is TGTGCCAGCAGTTTGGGACAGGGGCCGAATTCACCCCTCCACTTT. Translating it yields CASSLGQGPNSPLHF.

This chain links TRBV2 with TRBJ1-6; 8 positions match TRBD1. This CDR3 has 14 residues. Trimming took 7 bases from V and 8 from J; bases not matched to a gene: 7. Germline-derived CDR1 and CDR2 are SNHLY and FYNNEI. The CDR3 nucleotides read TGTGCCAGCACCGTTCTACAGGGGGATTCACCCCTCCACTTT. This encodes CASTVLQGDSPLHF. Together with reference TRBV2 and TRBJ1-6, the CDR3 gives the full variable domain: EPEVTQTPSHQVTQMGQEVILRCVPISNHLYFYWYRQILGQKVEFLVSFYNNEISEKSEIFDDQFSVERPDGSNFTLKIRSTKLEDSAMYFCASTVLQGDSPLHFGNGTRLTVT.

The genes are TRBV10-1 and TRBJ2-5, with D maybe TRBD2 (6 bases). CDR3 length: 13 amino acids. The germline V gene has CDR1 WNHNN and CDR2 SYGVQD (reference sequence). The V gene lost 0 bases and the J gene lost 4 bases, with 6 bases spanning the gap. CDR3 in DNA: TGCGCCAGCAGTGAGTCGGGGGGAGAGACCCAGTACTTC. It specifies CASSESGGETQYF.

In the case of this clone: An end of the junction does not agree with germline; a read error may underlie this. The genes are TRBV7-7 and TRBJ2-2, with D maybe TRBD1 (6 bases). Germline values: CDR1 SSHAT, CDR2 FNYEAQ (reference sequence). The CDR3 contains 14 residues. The CDR3 nucleotides are TGTGCTAGCAGCTGGGGGCTGAACACCGGGGAGCTGTTTTTT. This encodes CASSWGLNTGELFF.

This clone was seen only a few times. The chain uses TRBV5-1 and TRBJ1-1; no definite D call. This CDR3 region has 15 residues. Per germline, CDR1 SGHRS and CDR2 YFSETQ. Trimming left V 5 bases short and J 2 bases short, with 16 bases between. In DNA form, the CDR3 reads TGCGCCAGCAGATCCGGGTTGGACTCCAACACTGAAGCTTTCTTT. Its translation: CASRSGLDSNTEAFF.

V and J are TRBV25-1 and TRBJ2-6; TRBD2 matches at 10 bases. V shed 9 bases, J shed 3 bases, and the junction held 8 bases outside the gene matches. The CDR3 sequence is 16 residues long. CDR1 and CDR2 (germline): MGHDK, SYGVNS. This CDR3 is CASMPSGGGGANVLTF. The CDR3 nucleotides are TGTGCCAGTATGCCTAGCGGGGGAGGTGGGGCCAACGTCCTGACTTTC.

The chain joins TRBV5-4 to TRBJ1-2, with 11 bases identical to TRBD1. V shed 4 bases, J shed 12 bases, and the junction held 8 bases outside the gene matches. This CDR3 is built from 13 residues. The germline V gene has CDR1 SGHNT and CDR2 YYREEE (reference sequence). The CDR3 nucleotides are TGTGCCAGCAGCCAGGGGACAGGGGGGGACCACACCTTC. Its protein is CASSQGTGGDHTF.